Listed below are T cell receptor beta chains from one sample, sequenced in a study of cytomegalovirus exposure and HLA in healthy donors. Profiling relied on immunoSEQ multiplex PCR, and the TCRdb table lists in-frame clones only, not all of them. The table includes some 140,000 clones, less than 80% detected once. Sequencing was performed on PBMCs. The receptors originated from a woman in her forties or fifties in good health and CMV-seropositive. Each CDR3 is given with its conserved first and last residue. D genes are given only for firm matches. The size entry is marked missing in some rows and otherwise reads once, few, many or a size class.

CDR3 DNA,CDR3 protein,V gene,J gene,D gene,clone size
TGTGCCAGCAGACTGACAGGGGGGATTTCTGGCTACACCTTC,CASRLTGGISGYTF,TRBV28,TRBJ1-2,TRBD1,once
TGTGCCAGCTCACCACCCGGGGGCAATCAGCCCCAGCATTTT,CASSPPGGNQPQHF,TRBV18,TRBJ1-5,-,few
TGTGCCAGCAGTTTATCATCCGGGAGGGACGTAGCCAAAAACATTCAGTACTTC,CASSLSSGRDVAKNIQYF,TRBV27,TRBJ2-4,TRBD2,once
TGCGCCAGCAGCCCCGGGACAGACAACACTGAAGCTTTCTTT,CASSPGTDNTEAFF,TRBV5-1,TRBJ1-1,TRBD1,-
TGCGCCAGCAGCTCGCCACCCTCGAGCTCCTACGAGCAGTACTTC,CASSSPPSSSYEQYF,TRBV5-1,TRBJ2-7,-,-
TGTGCCAGCAGGCGTGAGGTTCAGCCCCAGCATTTT,CASRREVQPQHF,TRBV7-3,TRBJ1-5,-,-
TGTGCCAGCAGCCCTGGACAGGGCGGTCAGCCCCAGCATTTT,CASSPGQGGQPQHF,TRBV11-2,TRBJ1-5,TRBD1,-
TGTGCCAGCAGCGTAGACAGGGGACGGTACAATGAGCAGTTCTTC,CASSVDRGRYNEQFF,TRBV9,TRBJ2-1,TRBD1,-
TGTGCCAGCAGCTTATTTAGCGGGGCGGACCTCCCTAGCACAGATACGCAGTATTTT,CASSLFSGADLPSTDTQYF,TRBV7-6,TRBJ2-3,TRBD2,-
TGTGCCAGCAGCTTGGGTGAGGCTAGCTCCTACGAGCAGTACTTC,CASSLGEASSYEQYF,TRBV5-5,TRBJ2-7,-,-
TGTGCCAGCAGCTTAGCGGGACTATCAACCTACGAGCAGTACTTC,CASSLAGLSTYEQYF,TRBV7-2,TRBJ2-7,TRBD2,few
TGTGCCAGCAGTTACCCAGGATACGAGGGAGGGGCACCCCTCCACTTT,CASSYPGYEGGAPLHF,TRBV6-5,TRBJ1-6,-,-
TGTGCCAGCAGTACCCTGCGGAACACTGAAGCTTTCTTT,CASSTLRNTEAFF,TRBV28,TRBJ1-1,-,-
TGTGCCAGCAGTCGGACTAGCGGGGGCTGGGAGCAGTTCTTC,CASSRTSGGWEQFF,TRBV6-5,TRBJ2-1,TRBD2,-
TGTGCCAGCAGCCGGACAGGCAGTTATCAGCCCCAGCATTTT,CASSRTGSYQPQHF,TRBV28,TRBJ1-5,TRBD1,few
TGTGCCTGGGGTCGGGGTGGATCGGACAGGAATTCACCCCTCCACTTT,CAWGRGGSDRNSPLHF,TRBV30,TRBJ1-6,TRBD1,-
TGCAGCGTCACCAGGGGGCGCGCGGCTGAAGCTTTCTTT,CSVTRGRAAEAFF,TRBV29-1,TRBJ1-1,TRBD1,-
TGTGCCAGCAGTTTGACTAGCGGGGGGCTTGTGGACGAGCAGTACTTC,CASSLTSGGLVDEQYF,TRBV28,TRBJ2-7,TRBD2,-
TGTGCCAGCAGTTCCCCTCGGACAGGCAGAATCTATGGCTACACCTTC,CASSSPRTGRIYGYTF,TRBV28,TRBJ1-2,TRBD1,-
TGTGCCAGCAGCAAGGGGGGGCCAAACATTCAGTACTTC,CASSKGGPNIQYF,TRBV7-9,TRBJ2-4,-,few
TGTGCCAGCGCCACCCGGGGGAAGGACACTGAAGCTTTCTTT,CASATRGKDTEAFF,TRBV14,TRBJ1-1,-,-
TGTGCCAGCAGTTCGACAGGGGTGAATTCACCCCTCCACTTT,CASSSTGVNSPLHF,TRBV28,TRBJ1-6,TRBD1,-
TGTGCCAGCAGTGGGGGACAGACTAATGAAAAACTGTTTTTT,CASSGGQTNEKLFF,TRBV28,TRBJ1-4,TRBD1,-
TGTGCCAGCAATCTACAGGGTCCGTACGCAGATACGCAGTATTTT,CASNLQGPYADTQYF,TRBV28,TRBJ2-3,-,few
TGTGCCAGCAGTTTTCTAAACGCGGGGGCTTTCTTT,CASSFLNAGAFF,TRBV28,TRBJ1-1,-,-
TGTGCCAGCAGTGCAGATCAAGCTAACTATGGCTACACCTTC,CASSADQANYGYTF,TRBV27,TRBJ1-2,-,-
TGTGCTAGCAGCCTGGGACTAGCGGGCACAGATACGCAGTATTTT,CASSLGLAGTDTQYF,TRBV7-7,TRBJ2-3,TRBD2,-